A single sample is the source of the 4 T cell receptor beta chains below, sequenced in a study of T-cell memory formation after mild COVID-19. A single record per CDR3 protein comes from TCRdb applying MiXCR to the 5' RACE reads. The data show about 340,000 distinct CDR3 sequences, with around 13% seen just once and over 20% held by the top ten. The sample was PBMCs or a T cell subset sorted from them (not recorded which). The source is a young man who had mild COVID-19 (a few samples of this study predate the infection). Cell type and time point are not known.

V gene TRBV5-1 combines with J gene TRBJ1-1, with D hard to call. CDR3 length equals 14 residues. Trimming left V 4 bases short and J 4 bases short, with 14 bases between. The germline CDR1 and CDR2 sequences are SGHRS and YFSETQ. The CDR3 DNA sequence: TGCGCCAGCAGCCCCGGCCCCCTGGGCACTGAAGCTTTCTTT. Protein sequence: CASSPGPLGTEAFF.

This clonotype was counted between two and nine times. This CDR3 is CASSPQVSGSSPLHF. The CDR3 bases are TGTGCCAGCAGTCCCCAGGTATCCGGAAGTTCACCCCTCCACTTT. The V and J genes are TRBV12-3 or TRBV12-4 and TRBJ1-6; D unclear. The V gene lost 5 bases and the J gene lost 9 bases, with 17 bases spanning the gap. The CDR3 extends over 15 amino acids.

This chain joins TRBV10-3 and TRBJ1-2; weak D call: TRBD1 (5 bases). This CDR3 region has 15 residues. Germline V CDR1 and CDR2: ENHRY, SYGVKD. V lost 4 bases to trimming and J lost 0 bases, with 12 bases between them. In DNA form, the CDR3 reads TGTGCCATCAGTGTCAAGACAGAGCCTAACTATGGCTACACCTTC. Protein product: CAISVKTEPNYGYTF.

The V call is TRBV19, the J call TRBJ2-7; no clear D. CDR1 is LNHDA and CDR2 is SQIVND in the germline V gene (reference sequence). The CDR3 runs to 11 residues. With 4 bases removed from V and 3 bases from J, the gap between germline ends came to 4 bases. CDR3 nucleotide sequence: TGTGCCAGTAGTACGAACTACGAGCAGTACTTC. This translates into CASSTNYEQYF.